This TCR beta chain was profiled in a study of blood T cell repertoires in COVID-19. Across the whole study: The study drew acute and convalescent COVID-19 samples from the United States, Italy and Spain. Nucleic acid was either cDNA or gDNA, and it came from T cells, B-cell-depleted T cells, or PBMCs.

V lost 6 bases to trimming and J lost 2 bases, with 13 bases between them. This CDR3 region has 14 residues. The V gene's germline CDR1 is SQVTM and CDR2 ANQGSEA. Authors' processing steps: From reference gene primer amplification, estimates of nucleated cell counts were derived. Method: immunoSEQ multiplex PCR; TCRdb's copy keeps in-frame clones and lacks some. D and trimming were read from the DNA, whereas the V and J calls and clone size are those reported in that table. The repertoire has around 28,000 clones, 84% of them found once; the top ten carry around 15%. This chain uses TRBV29-1 with TRBJ2-2; a weak D match, TRBD1 (6 bases). This sequence was found in a man in his 70s with active COVID-19. Sequencing was done on a sample of peripheral blood. CDR3 sequence reads: CSVSDRINTGELFF. CDR3 in DNA: TGCAGCGTCTCTGACAGGATTAACACCGGGGAGCTGTTTTTT.